This T cell receptor (beta chain) was sequenced for a study of blood T cell repertoires in COVID-19. Method: immunoSEQ multiplex PCR; TCRdb's copy keeps in-frame clones and lacks some. The sample contains about 210,000 clones, around three quarters of which appear only once. V shed 7 bases and J 5 bases; nucleotides not matched to a gene: 5. Germline-derived CDR1 and CDR2 are ENHRY and SYGVKD. The CDR3 extends over 13 amino acids. This receptor was obtained from a woman in her sixties or seventies with acute or convalescent COVID-19. The chain couples TRBV10-3 to TRBJ2-5, with TRBD2 matching 9 bases. Sequences were obtained from peripheral blood. This CDR3 is CAINSGGLETQYF. The CDR3 DNA follows: TGTGCCATCAATAGCGGGGGCCTGGAGACCCAGTACTTC.